The 6 T cell receptor beta chains below were found in one sample sequenced in a study of T-cell memory formation after mild COVID-19. TCRdb used MiXCR to reprocess the 5' RACE reads, holding one entry per CDR3 protein. The sample consists of 550,000 to 700,000 distinct CDR3 sequences, around 17% of them appearing once. Sequenced sample: PBMCs or a T cell subset sorted from them (not recorded which). The origin of the receptors is an adult woman who had mild COVID-19 (a few samples of this study predate the infection). Cell type and time point are not known.

There are a few counts of this clonotype. V is TRBV9 and J is TRBJ2-1, with D maybe TRBD2 (6 bases). CDR1 SGDLS and CDR2 YYNGEE come from the germline V gene. The CDR3 sequence is 15 residues long. Trimming shortened V by 4 bases and J by 7 bases, and 18 bases separated the two germline ends. The CDR3 region is CASSPGDSAWNEQFF. The CDR3 DNA reads as TGTGCCAGCAGCCCCGGGGACTCGGCATGGAATGAGCAGTTCTTC.

The chain couples TRBV7-9 to TRBJ2-7; D unclear. In germline, CDR1 is SEHNR, CDR2 FQNEAQ (reference sequence). This CDR3 is built from 12 residues. Trimming left V 4 bases short and J 6 bases short, with 10 bases between. The CDR3: CASSSLTAEQYF. In DNA, the CDR3 is TGTGCCAGCAGCTCATTGACGGCCGAGCAGTACTTC.

The gene calls are TRBV12-3 or TRBV12-4 and TRBJ2-2, with 9 bases matching TRBD1. The CDR3 is 16 amino acids. Trimming at V came to 8 bases and at J to 2 bases, leaving 9 bases not matched to a gene. CDR3 amino acids: CASEDLGQGNTGELFF. In nucleotides, the CDR3 is TGTGCCAGCGAGGATTTGGGACAGGGAAACACCGGGGAGCTGTTTTTT.

The table lists this clonotype with a few counts. The chain recombines TRBV7-2 with TRBJ2-1; TRBD2 agrees at 12 bases. The CDR3 totals 17 residues. Germline V gene lookup returns CDR1 SGHTA and CDR2 FQGNSA. Trimming removed 1 base from V and 6 bases from J; junction bases left unmatched: 7. The CDR3 spells CASSLGPGLAGRNEQFF. In nucleotides, the CDR3 is TGTGCCAGCAGCTTAGGGCCGGGACTAGCGGGCCGCAATGAGCAGTTCTTC.

This clonotype was picked up a small number of times. The chain combines TRBV11-2 with TRBJ2-7, with 8 bases matching TRBD2. The CDR3 has 14 residues. V shed 5 bases and J 4 bases; nucleotides not matched to a gene: 7. The germline CDR1 and CDR2 sequences are SGHAT and FQNNGV. Here the CDR3 reads CASSIREGGYEQYF. The CDR3 DNA is TGTGCCAGCAGCATCCGGGAGGGCGGGTACGAGCAGTACTTC.

The rearrangement joins TRBV7-3 to TRBJ1-1, with TRBD1 matching 9 bases. Germline lookup yields CDR1 SGHTA and CDR2 FQGTGA. The CDR3 runs to 14 residues. Germline trimming cut 5 bases from V and 4 bases from J; bases unmatched to any gene: 5. CDR3 bases: TGTGCCAGCAGCGAGGGACAGGGTAGCACTGAAGCTTTCTTT. This translates into CASSEGQGSTEAFF.